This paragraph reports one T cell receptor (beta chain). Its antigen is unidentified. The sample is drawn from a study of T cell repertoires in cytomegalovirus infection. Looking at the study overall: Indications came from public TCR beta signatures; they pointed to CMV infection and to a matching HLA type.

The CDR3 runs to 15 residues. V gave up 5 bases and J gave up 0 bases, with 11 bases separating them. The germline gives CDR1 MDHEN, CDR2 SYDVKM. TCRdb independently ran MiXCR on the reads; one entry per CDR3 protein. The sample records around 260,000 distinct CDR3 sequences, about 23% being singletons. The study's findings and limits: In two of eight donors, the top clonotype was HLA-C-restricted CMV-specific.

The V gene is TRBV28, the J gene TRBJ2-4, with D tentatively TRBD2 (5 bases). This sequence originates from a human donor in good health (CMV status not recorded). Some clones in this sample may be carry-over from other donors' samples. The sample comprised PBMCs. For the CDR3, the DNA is TGTGCCAGCAGTCCCCTTAGCGCAGCCAAAAACATTCAGTACTTC. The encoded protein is CASSPLSAAKNIQYF.